Described below is a single T cell receptor beta chain sequence and its context. Its cognate antigen has yet to be identified. No base-level quality is on record; no much larger clone is a single base apart. The source of the sample is a study of cytomegalovirus exposure and HLA in healthy donors (dated by TCRdb to 2016 to 2017). General notes on the study: In an earlier analysis of approximately 640 of the donors, 276 Gb of sequence data and 100 million or so unique TCR beta sequences from about 190 million T cells were reported. About 280 gigabases of sequencing data and approximately 93 million unique TCR sequences were included in an early release covering around 600 HLA-typed donors. Of the roughly 400 genotyped donors, 65% to 90% fell in the genetic ancestry cluster associated with self-reported Caucasian donors. The aim of the study was to test whether cataloging public T cell receptors could identify signatures of past pathogen exposure. Using immunosequencing, the study profiled T cell repertoires from 666 subjects and related those repertoires to cytomegalovirus serostatus. A separate validation cohort of 90 to 150 different subjects was used in addition to the approximately 700-subject first cohort. The study combined high-throughput TCR immunosequencing, statistical association of individual TCRs with disease status, and machine learning to predict cytomegalovirus infection status. In a later analysis, previously published TCR beta repertoires from 666 donors were re-analyzed and high-resolution HLA genotyping was added so that TCR occurrence patterns could be studied. In the later analysis, no new phenotypic data were used to find candidate immune exposures; instead, reliance was placed on TCR beta sequences and their occurrence across donors. An earlier analysis of 500 to 750 of the donors applied high-throughput TCR beta sequencing to assess whether each TCR beta V gene segment acted as functional or pseudogenic. Donor age, sex, ethnicity and CMV serostatus were collected together with the repertoire data. A later genetic analysis took genome-wide SNP genotypes for about 55% of the 666 donors and used that subset as a discovery cohort. Every discovery cohort repertoire had been produced on one sequencing platform. HLA typing covered class I and class II loci at four-digit resolution. The number of donors typed differed by locus, with 629-630 for A, B, C, DRB1 and DQB1, around 520 for DQA1, approximately 580 for DPA1, and about 450 for DPB1. Several DR-DQ haplotypes were handled as single units for association and clustering because linkage in the cohort was strong. On average, approximately 250,000 unique TCR beta nucleotide sequences were sequenced per donor among 398 genotyped donors of the cohort, with roughly 18% of those sequences being non-productive. The paper's findings and limits, for the study overall: An association between a missense DCLRE1C variant and V-gene and J-gene trimming of TCR beta chains was found in a later genetic analysis and replicated in an independent cohort. Linkage disequilibrium might explain the correlated functional status among segregating V segments, but an unknown experimental factor could not be excluded. A cluster of highly shared sequence variants was judged likely to represent a technical artifact of the sequencing pipeline. Specific HLA alleles were associated with 16,951 TCR beta sequences at a false discovery rate of 0.05 in a later analysis. Three of the identified cytomegalovirus-associated TCR beta chains were confirmed in vitro to be specific for cytomegalovirus antigens. Some IMGT-functional V segments, including TRBV6-2 and TRBV6-3, could not be told apart with the 87-base-pair reads, so those segments were excluded. A later genetic analysis reported fewer N-insertions in productive TCRs among donors in an Asian-associated ancestry cluster than the roughly 700-donor mean. An earlier analysis of several hundred of the donors showed that most TCR beta V segments appeared in productive rearrangements either about 87% or about 30% of the time, which broadly matched IMGT annotations. While some public TCRs were present in many individuals, most TCR sequences turned up only very rarely across donors. Because HLA typing was missing for some donors at each locus, association tests included only the typed subset. Strong co-occurrence of HLA alleles, especially DR and DQ, made assigning TCR associations to individual alleles difficult. According to a later analysis, TCR association rates differed among HLA loci, with DRB1 alleles showing the most associated TCRs and HLA-C alleles showing the fewest. Roughly uniform sequencing depth across donors was assumed in presence/absence analyses, although this assumption may not hold. Because counts were too low, around 18 rarely observed V segments, including chromosome 9 orphons, were left out of the earlier analysis of a few hundred of the donors. In both the original and validation cohorts, the classifier was reported to diagnose cytomegalovirus status with high specificity and sensitivity. According to a later analysis, most CMV-associated TCR beta chains appeared to be HLA-restricted, and the HLA associations seemed to be driven largely by CMV exposure. The only immune exposure information available for the cohort was CMV serostatus. The authors suggested that the approach could potentially be generalized to other disease states and immunological phenotypes. The cohort was sequenced for TCR beta chains only, and without alpha or paired-chain data the features that could be detected were limited. In a later analysis, HLA-associated TCR beta chains were found to be more clonally expanded and to have lower generation probabilities than equally common non-associated chains. A further reported finding was that TCR beta sequences accurately predicted the HLA-A and HLA-B alleles for most subjects in the first cohort. In the study, some 160 TCR beta chains were listed as associated with cytomegalovirus. According to a later analysis, parvovirus B19, influenza, CMV and Epstein-Barr virus appeared linked to several top co-occurrence clusters.

Library preparation was by the immunoSEQ multiplex PCR assay. For the multiplex PCR, a mixture combining 60 forward primers for TCR Vbeta segments and 13 reverse primers for TCR Jbeta segments was used. The CDR3 region of rearranged TCR beta genes was amplified from genomic DNA by a multiplex PCR assay. The amplified TCR beta libraries were sequenced on the Illumina HiSeq System as 87-base-pair reads. As for how the authors treated the data: In a later analysis, tens of millions of unique TCR beta chains were counted across the approximately 620 repertoires, and roughly 11 million of these chains were shared by at least two donors. Raw reads were error-corrected and collapsed into unique sequences with a nearest-neighbor algorithm that merged closely related sequences to remove PCR and sequencing errors. Alignment of CDR3 sequences to IMGT reference sequences was used to assign V, D and J gene segments. For a sequence to be retained, at least a six-nucleotide match to both a V gene segment and a J gene segment was required. Rearrangements were called productive when the CDR3 lacked stop codons and stayed in frame with V and J; all others were non-productive. Following IMGT convention, CDR3 was defined as the stretch from the second conserved V-encoded cysteine to the conserved J-encoded phenylalanine. Sequences without an unambiguous match to a single V gene segment were excluded from the earlier analysis of about 600 of the donors. In an earlier analysis of about 590 of the donors, a V segment was called functional when productive rearrangements were above 56.7%, and segregating when the standard deviation between donors exceeded 5%. A statistical classification framework was built to diagnose cytomegalovirus status from the catalog of TCR beta chain sequences. V and J gene assignment, in a later analysis, came from comparing TCR nucleotide sequences with IMGT/GENE-DB human TR gene sequences. The TCRdist pipeline was used in a later analysis to assign CDR3 sequences and most-parsimonious VDJ recombination scenarios. In a later analysis, each TCR beta chain was defined by its CDR3 amino acid sequence together with its V-gene family, and reads without a unique V-gene family were excluded. To address suspected cross-contamination and a sequencing artifact, a later analysis removed a few hundred highly shared, low-generation-probability nucleotide sequences. A later analysis calculated a clonal expansion index for each public chain from normalized within-repertoire ranks of inferred template counts. In a later analysis, generation probabilities were computed with a VDJ recombination model fitted to out-of-frame rearrangements, and the resulting probabilities were checked against IGoR. A later analysis scored TCR-TCR, TCR-HLA and TCR-CMV co-occurrence with hypergeometric tests, applying a repertoire-size bias correction to TCR pairs. A later analysis estimated false discovery rates by permuting HLA or CMV assignments 20 times. In a later analysis, co-occurring TCRs were grouped using DBSCAN, with TCRdist sequence similarity added in when clustering inside HLA-allele-positive subsets. Repertoires with fewer than 30,000 or more than 120,000 public chains were left out of co-occurrence clustering, as were several repertoires with anomalous nucleotide sharing. This is the immuneACCESS table as TCRdb keeps it, with only in-frame sequences that have V and J called. A part of the clones is gone; compared with another copy, unresolved V genes explain less than half, and the rest is unexplained. V and J calls and clone size are as listed in that table; D and trimming were resolved from the DNA. This sample holds 110,000 to 150,000 clones; over 60% were observed only once. Approximately 7% of the sample comes from the top ten.

In total, approximately 610 healthy bone marrow donors made up the cohort. All cohort members were sampled while nominally healthy, although unrecorded immune exposures were likely present. The donor was CMV seropositive and was included in the group of some 290 seropositive cohort members. Each donor provided a peripheral blood sample, and peripheral blood mononuclear cells were used for TCR beta sequencing. Genomic DNA was extracted from the blood cell samples with the Qiagen DNeasy Blood Extraction Kit. Ends trimmed: V by 5 bases, J by 6 bases; bases unmatched to a gene: 4. According to the germline V gene, CDR1 reads SGHRS and CDR2 reads YFSETQ. The CDR3 spans 14 residues, from the cysteine through the phenylalanine. The entry retains the CDR3 DNA only, 42 bases that are in frame from base 1.

Sequencing used PBMCs. The TCR was taken from a man aged 40-55 years in good health and CMV-seropositive. The chain was built from TRBV5-1 and TRBJ2-7, with 14 bases matching TRBD2. This receptor carries the CDR3 CASRRLAGGGEQYF. The nucleotide sequence reads as follows: TGCGCCAGCAGGAGACTAGCGGGAGGGGGCGAGCAGTACTTC. The CDR3 plus the reference TRBV5-1 and TRBJ2-7 genes for the other parts give the full variable domain: KAGVTQTPRYLIKTRGQQVTLSCSPISGHRSVSWYQQTPGQGLQFLFEYFSETQRNKGNFPGRFSGRQFSNSRSEMNVSTLELGDSALYLCASRRLAGGGEQYFGPGTRLTVT.